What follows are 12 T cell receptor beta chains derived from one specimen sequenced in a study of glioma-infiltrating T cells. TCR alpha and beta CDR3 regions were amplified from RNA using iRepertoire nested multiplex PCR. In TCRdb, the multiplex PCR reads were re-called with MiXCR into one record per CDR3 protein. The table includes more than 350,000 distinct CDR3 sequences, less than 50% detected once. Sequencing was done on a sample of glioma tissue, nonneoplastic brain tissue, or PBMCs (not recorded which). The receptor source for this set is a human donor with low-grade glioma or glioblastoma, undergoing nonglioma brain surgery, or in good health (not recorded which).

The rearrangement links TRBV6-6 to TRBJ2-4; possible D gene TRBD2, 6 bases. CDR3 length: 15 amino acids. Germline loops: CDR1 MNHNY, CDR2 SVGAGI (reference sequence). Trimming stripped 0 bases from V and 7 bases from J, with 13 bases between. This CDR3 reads CASSYSGGRANIQYF. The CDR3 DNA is TGTGCCAGCAGTTACTCGGGAGGCAGGGCGAACATTCAGTACTTC.

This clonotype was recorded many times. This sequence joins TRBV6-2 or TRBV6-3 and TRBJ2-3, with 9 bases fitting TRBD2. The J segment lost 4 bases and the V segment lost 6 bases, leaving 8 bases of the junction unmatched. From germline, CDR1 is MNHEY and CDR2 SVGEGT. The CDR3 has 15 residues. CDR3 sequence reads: CASRWVAGAADTQYF. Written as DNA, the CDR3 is TGTGCCAGCAGATGGGTAGCGGGGGCCGCAGATACGCAGTATTTT.

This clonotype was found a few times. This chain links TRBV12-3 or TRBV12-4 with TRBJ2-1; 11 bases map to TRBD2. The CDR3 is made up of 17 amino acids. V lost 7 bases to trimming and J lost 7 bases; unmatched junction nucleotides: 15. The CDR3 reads CASIKRFGASGRNEQFF. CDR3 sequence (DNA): TGTGCCAGCATCAAGAGATTTGGGGCTAGCGGGAGGAATGAGCAGTTCTTC.

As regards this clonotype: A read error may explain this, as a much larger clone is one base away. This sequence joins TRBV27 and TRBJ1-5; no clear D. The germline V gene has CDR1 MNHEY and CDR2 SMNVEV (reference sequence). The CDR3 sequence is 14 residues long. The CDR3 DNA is TGTGCCAACAGTTTATTTGGGCGTCATCAGCCCCAGCATTTT. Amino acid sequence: CANSLFGRHQPQHF.

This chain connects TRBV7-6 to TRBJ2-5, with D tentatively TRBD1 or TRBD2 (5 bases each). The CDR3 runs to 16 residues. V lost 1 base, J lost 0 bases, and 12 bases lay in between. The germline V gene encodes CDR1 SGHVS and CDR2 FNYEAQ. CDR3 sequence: CASSLGGCLYQETQYF. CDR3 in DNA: TGTGCCAGCAGCTTAGGGGGGTGTCTGTACCAAGAGACCCAGTACTTC.

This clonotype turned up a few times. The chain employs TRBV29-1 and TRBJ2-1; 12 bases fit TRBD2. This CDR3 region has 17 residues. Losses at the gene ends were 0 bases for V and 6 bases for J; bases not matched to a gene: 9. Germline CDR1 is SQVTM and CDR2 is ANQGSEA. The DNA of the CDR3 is TGCAGCGTTGAAGATCCACCGACTAGCGGGAGAACCAATGAGCAGTTCTTC. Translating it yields CSVEDPPTSGRTNEQFF.

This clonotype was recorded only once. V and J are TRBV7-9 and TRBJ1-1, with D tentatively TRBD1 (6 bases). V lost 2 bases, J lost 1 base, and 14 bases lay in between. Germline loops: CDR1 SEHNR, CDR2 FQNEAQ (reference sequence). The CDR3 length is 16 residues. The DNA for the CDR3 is TGTGCCAGCAGCTTAAGGGCAGGGGTAGCGAACACTGAAGCTTTCTTT. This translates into CASSLRAGVANTEAFF.

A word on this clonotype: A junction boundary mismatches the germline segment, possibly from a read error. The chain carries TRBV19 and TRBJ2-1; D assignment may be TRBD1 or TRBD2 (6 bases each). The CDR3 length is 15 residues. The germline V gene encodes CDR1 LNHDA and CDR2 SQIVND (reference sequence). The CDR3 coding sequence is TGTGCCACCTCACCTCGGGGGCATAAAGGGAATGAGCAGTCCTTC. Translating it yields CATSPRGHKGNEQSF.

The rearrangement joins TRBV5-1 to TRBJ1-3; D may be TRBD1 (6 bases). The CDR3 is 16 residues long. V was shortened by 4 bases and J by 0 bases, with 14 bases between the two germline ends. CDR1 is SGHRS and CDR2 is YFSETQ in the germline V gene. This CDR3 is CASSPRGPSSGNTIYF. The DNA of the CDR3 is TGCGCCAGCAGCCCCCGGGGGCCTAGCTCTGGAAACACCATATATTTT.

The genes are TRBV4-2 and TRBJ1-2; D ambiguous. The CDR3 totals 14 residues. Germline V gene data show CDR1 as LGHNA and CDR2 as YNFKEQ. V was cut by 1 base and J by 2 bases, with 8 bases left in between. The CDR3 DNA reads TGTGCCAGCAGCCAAGGGGGTCAGAACTATGGCTACACCTTC. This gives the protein CASSQGGQNYGYTF.

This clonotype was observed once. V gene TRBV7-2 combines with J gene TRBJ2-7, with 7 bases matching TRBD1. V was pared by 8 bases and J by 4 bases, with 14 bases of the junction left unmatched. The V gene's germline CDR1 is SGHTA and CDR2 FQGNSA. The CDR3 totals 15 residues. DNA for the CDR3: TGTGCCAGCGGCTCACCGGGACAGCAACGTTACGAGCAGTACTTC. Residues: CASGSPGQQRYEQYF.

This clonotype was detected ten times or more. The CDR3 nucleotides read TGTGCCAGCAGCTTACGGACTAGCGGGAGTTGGGGAGAGACCCAGTACTTC. This encodes CASSLRTSGSWGETQYF. The chain couples TRBV7-9 to TRBJ2-5, with 13 nucleotides matching TRBD2. With V trimmed by 2 bases and J by 4 bases, 7 bases remained unmatched. CDR3 length: 17 amino acids. Germline values: CDR1 SEHNR, CDR2 FQNEAQ (reference sequence).